The sequence of this T cell receptor beta chain was determined in a study of T cells in Graves' hyperthyroidism and ophthalmopathy. This clonotype was counted a few times. When ophthalmopathy did not progress within 18 months, Graves' hyperthyroidism was considered stable. Used for diagnoses were clinical symptoms, serum thyroxine and TRAb, thyroid ultrasound and orbital computed tomography. The CDR3 runs to 15 residues. The V and J ends lost 6 bases and 2 bases respectively, with 17 bases between them. Amplification of TCR beta CDR3 regions was performed using RNA transcripts as template. TCR CDR3 regions were first amplified by RT-PCR with HTBI primers. MiXCR, run by TCRdb on the multiplex PCR reads, gives a single entry per CDR3 protein. The sample lists hundreds of thousands of distinct CDR3 sequences; roughly a third were seen once.

The rearrangement links TRBV12-3 or TRBV12-4 to TRBJ2-7; D is uncertain. The receptor comes from a woman aged 40 to 50 with Graves' hyperthyroidism. Specimen: blood. For the CDR3, the DNA is TGTGCCAGCAGGGCCACCGGACGGAACACCTACGAGCAGTACTTC. It encodes CASRATGRNTYEQYF.